This paragraph reports one TCR beta chain. Treatment reported: approximately 18 received Ad26.COV2.S at low or high dose, single or two shots; about five received placebo; per-sample allocation not given. All samples were drawn on day 63, counting from the first vaccine or placebo injection. Sequencing was performed with immunoSEQ multiplex PCR; in TCRdb, only in-frame clones are kept and a portion is missing. The sample carries 300,000 to 350,000 clones, about 88% recorded once. These data belong to a study of Ad26.COV2.S vaccination and SARS-CoV-2 variants. The V gene lost 0 bases and the J gene lost 5 bases, with 14 bases spanning the gap. From germline, CDR1 is LNHNV and CDR2 YYDKDF (reference sequence). The CDR3 is 16 amino acids.

The source of this sequence is a person aged 18 to 59 who received the Ad26.COV2.S COVID-19 vaccine or a placebo. The V gene is TRBV15, the J gene TRBJ2-1; D is possibly TRBD2 (5 bases). Sequences were derived from peripheral blood, sampled in a trial of Ad26.COV2.S vaccine versus placebo. The CDR3 loop reads CATSRDFRGSHNEQFF. The CDR3 DNA is TGTGCCACCAGCAGAGATTTCCGGGGTTCCCACAATGAGCAGTTCTTC. Looking up the rest from reference TRBV15 and TRBJ2-1 gives the full variable domain: DAMVIQNPRYQVTQFGKPVTLSCSQTLNHNVMYWYQQKSSQAPKLLFHYYDKDFNNEADTPDNFQSRRPNTSFCFLDIRSPGLGDTAMYLCATSRDFRGSHNEQFFGPGTRLTVL.